One T cell receptor (beta chain) is described in this entry. Its antigen is unknown. Time point here: cycle 4 day 1 (C4D1), after 6 weeks of nivolumab. Every patient was affected by relapse after autologous stem cell transplantation, while exposure to brentuximab vedotin was not uniform. It was by magnetic negative selection that CD4+ T cells were purified from thawed PBMCs. The data derive from a study of PD-1 blockade in classical Hodgkin lymphoma. Study-level background: A 3 mg/kg intravenous dose of nivolumab was received by patients every 2 weeks.

Some clones are missing from TCRdb's copy, which holds only in-frame ones; the method was immunoSEQ multiplex PCR. The sample yields some 19,000 clones, 70% seen once. V lost 4 bases and J lost 0; bases outside the gene matches: 6. The CDR3 runs 15 residues. Per the germline V gene, CDR1 is MNHNS and CDR2 is SASEGT. Points from the study as a whole: It was reported that newly diagnosed patients had less baseline TCR diversity than healthy donors. Still unresolved is the cause of the repertoire differences, which may be disease activity or prior therapy. Diversity similar to that of newly diagnosed patients was seen at baseline in complete responders.

Sequencing was performed on CD4+ T cells from blood, taken before the fourth cycle of nivolumab. The chain has TRBV6-1 and TRBJ2-7, with 7 bases matching TRBD1. The TCR sequence derives from a human donor with classical Hodgkin lymphoma. The CDR3 nucleotides read TGTGCCAGCAGTGTAGCACAGGGGAGCTCCTACGAGCAGTACTTC. This gives the protein CASSVAQGSSYEQYF.